This is a list of T cell receptor beta chains from one sample in a study of blood T cell repertoires in COVID-19. Data came from immunoSEQ multiplex PCR; TCRdb stores just in-frame clones and leaves some out. The repertoire holds some 320,000 clones, with 87% as singletons. Sequenced: PBMCs or T cells enriched from blood (not recorded which). Source of these receptors: a woman younger than 45 who had recovered from COVID-19. CDR3s include the opening cysteine and the closing phenylalanine or tryptophan. A D gene is named only where the DNA matches it firmly. Some rows have no size entry. The others give once, few or many, or a class for an expanded clone.

V gene	J gene	D gene	clone size	CDR3 protein	CDR3 DNA
TRBV18	TRBJ1-1	.	.	CASSPYAGVAVNTEAFF	TGTGCCAGCTCACCATATGCAGGGGTCGCGGTTAACACTGAAGCTTTCTTT
TRBV19	TRBJ1-5	TRBD1	.	CASSTLTGGGPQPQHF	TGTGCCAGTAGTACCCTGACAGGGGGCGGACCCCAGCCCCAGCATTTT
TRBV2	TRBJ1-1	.	.	CAISGIVDSNTEAFF	TGTGCCATCTCAGGAATAGTTGATTCGAACACTGAAGCTTTCTTT
TRBV30	TRBJ1-2	.	.	CAWSPGVSNGYTF	TGTGCCTGGAGTCCCGGGGTGTCCAATGGCTACACCTTC
TRBV5-6	TRBJ1-3	.	.	CASSLNPYSGNTIYF	TGTGCCAGCAGTTTGAACCCCTACTCTGGAAACACCATATATTTT
TRBV19	TRBJ1-6	.	.	CASSIAEHESPLHF	TGTGCCAGTAGTATAGCTGAACATGAATCACCCCTCCACTTT
TRBV15	TRBJ1-6	TRBD1	.	CATSRVGTGGSPLHF	TGTGCCACCAGCAGAGTCGGAACAGGGGGGTCACCCCTCCACTTT
TRBV4-3	TRBJ1-2	.	once	CASSLTDANYGYTF	TGCGCCAGCAGCCTGACAGATGCTAACTATGGCTACACCTTC
TRBV7-9	TRBJ1-2	TRBD1	few	CASSFGTGVRKGYGYTF	TGTGCCAGCAGCTTTGGGACAGGAGTTCGTAAGGGCTATGGCTACACCTTC
TRBV9	TRBJ1-3	.	once	CASSLGHASGNTIYF	TGTGCCAGCAGCCTTGGACACGCCTCTGGAAACACCATATATTTT
TRBV7-9	TRBJ2-3	.	.	CASSFSGPTDTQYF	TGTGCCAGCAGCTTTAGCGGACCCACAGATACGCAGTATTTT
TRBV6-2/TRBV6-3	TRBJ1-2	TRBD1	.	CASSYWDRSNYGYTF	TGTGCCAGCAGTTACTGGGACAGATCTAACTATGGCTACACCTTC
TRBV28	TRBJ2-7	.	.	CASRPQGRVGYEQYF	TGTGCCAGCAGACCCCAGGGCAGGGTTGGGTACGAGCAGTACTTC
TRBV4-2	TRBJ1-2	.	.	CASSQENAGDYGYTF	TGTGCCAGCAGCCAAGAAAATGCCGGGGACTATGGCTACACCTTC
TRBV5-1	TRBJ1-1	.	.	CASSLGGPRLINTEAFF	TGCGCCAGCAGCTTGGGAGGGCCCAGGTTGATAAACACTGAAGCTTTCTTT
TRBV6-2/TRBV6-3	TRBJ1-1	.	.	CASSRRVYKDTEAFF	TGTGCCAGCAGTCGCAGGGTTTACAAGGACACTGAAGCTTTCTTT
TRBV27	TRBJ2-6	TRBD1	.	CASSSWTGGGEANVLTF	TGTGCCAGCAGTAGCTGGACAGGGGGCGGCGAGGCCAACGTCCTGACTTTC
TRBV4-3	TRBJ2-2	.	.	CASSRGGDPNTGELFF	TGCGCCAGCAGCCGCGGCGGGGACCCGAACACCGGGGAGCTGTTTTTT
TRBV5-1	TRBJ1-1	.	.	CASSSVRGHEAFF	TGCGCCAGCAGCTCCGTAAGGGGACATGAAGCTTTCTTT
TRBV6-1	TRBJ1-2	.	.	CASSERRNYGYTF	TGTGCCAGCAGTGAACGCAGAAACTATGGCTACACCTTC
TRBV18	TRBJ1-4	TRBD1	.	CASSPTGGNEKLFF	TGTGCCAGCTCACCGACAGGGGGTAATGAAAAACTGTTTTTT
TRBV27	TRBJ1-6	.	.	CASSLVYPGNGSPLHF	TGTGCCAGCAGTTTAGTATATCCGGGTAATGGGTCACCCCTCCACTTT
TRBV5-4	TRBJ1-4	TRBD1	.	CASRGDSEDEKLFF	TGTGCCAGCAGGGGGGACAGTGAGGATGAAAAACTGTTTTTT
TRBV28	TRBJ2-1	TRBD1	once	CASSLWDRVNEQFF	TGTGCCAGCAGTTTATGGGACAGGGTCAATGAGCAGTTCTTC
TRBV30	TRBJ2-2	TRBD1	.	CAWSVRGFTGELFF	TGTGCCTGGAGTGTCAGGGGGTTCACCGGGGAGCTGTTTTTT
TRBV9	TRBJ2-2	.	.	CASSVSGTGELFF	TGTGCCAGCAGCGTTTCAGGCACCGGGGAGCTGTTTTTT
TRBV27	TRBJ1-4	TRBD1	.	CASSLLTGNNGEKLFF	TGTGCCAGCAGCTTACTGACAGGGAATAATGGTGAAAAACTGTTTTTT
TRBV7-9	TRBJ2-7	TRBD1	.	CASSTGGQGIYEQYF	TGTGCCAGCAGCACTGGAGGACAGGGGATCTACGAGCAGTACTTC
TRBV27	TRBJ2-3	TRBD2	.	CASKESSGGYTDTQYF	TGTGCCAGCAAAGAATCTAGCGGGGGGTACACAGATACGCAGTATTTT
TRBV7-6	TRBJ1-6	TRBD1	.	CASSFGSGTGESPLHF	TGTGCCAGCAGCTTTGGGTCCGGGACAGGGGAATCACCCCTCCACTTT
TRBV4-3	TRBJ2-7	TRBD2	.	CASSQDPTSGELSYEQYF	TGCGCCAGCAGCCAAGACCCAACGAGCGGGGAATTATCCTACGAGCAGTACTTC
TRBV10-2	TRBJ2-3	.	.	CATRTSRTDTQYF	TGCGCCACCCGAACTAGCCGCACAGATACGCAGTATTTT
TRBV24-1	TRBJ1-4	.	.	CATSDPRGEKLFF	TGTGCCACCAGTGATCCCAGGGGTGAAAAACTGTTTTTT
TRBV10-3	TRBJ1-5	TRBD1	once	CAISEDRGRVGQPQHF	TGTGCCATCAGTGAGGACAGGGGGCGGGTCGGTCAGCCCCAGCATTTT
TRBV24-1	TRBJ1-2	.	.	CATSDLYGYTF	TGTGCCACCAGTGACCTCTATGGCTACACCTTC
TRBV5-1	TRBJ2-5	TRBD2	.	CASSLLAGGPQETQYF	TGCGCCAGCAGCTTGTTAGCGGGGGGGCCTCAAGAGACCCAGTACTTC
TRBV18	TRBJ1-6	TRBD1	.	CASSSEGGNSPLHF	TGTGCCAGCTCATCGGAAGGGGGCAATTCACCCCTCCACTTT
TRBV27	TRBJ1-5	.	.	CASSPTFDQPQHF	TGTGCCAGCAGCCCCACATTCGATCAGCCCCAGCATTTT
TRBV7-9	TRBJ1-5	.	.	CASSEGGEFNQPQHF	TGTGCCAGCAGCGAGGGAGGGGAATTCAATCAGCCCCAGCATTTT
TRBV27	TRBJ2-7	TRBD2	.	CASRLIGGGRGEQYF	TGTGCCAGCAGACTCATCGGGGGAGGGAGAGGCGAGCAGTACTTC
TRBV6-1	TRBJ1-3	TRBD1	.	CASSERDRGNTIYF	TGTGCCAGCAGTGAAAGGGACAGGGGAAACACCATATATTTT
TRBV6-5	TRBJ1-3	.	.	CASSYIPSGNTIYF	TGTGCCAGCAGTTATATCCCCTCTGGAAACACCATATATTTT
TRBV19	TRBJ2-6	.	.	CASSIVGISGANVLTF	TGTGCCAGTAGTATAGTCGGGATCTCTGGGGCCAACGTCCTGACTTTC